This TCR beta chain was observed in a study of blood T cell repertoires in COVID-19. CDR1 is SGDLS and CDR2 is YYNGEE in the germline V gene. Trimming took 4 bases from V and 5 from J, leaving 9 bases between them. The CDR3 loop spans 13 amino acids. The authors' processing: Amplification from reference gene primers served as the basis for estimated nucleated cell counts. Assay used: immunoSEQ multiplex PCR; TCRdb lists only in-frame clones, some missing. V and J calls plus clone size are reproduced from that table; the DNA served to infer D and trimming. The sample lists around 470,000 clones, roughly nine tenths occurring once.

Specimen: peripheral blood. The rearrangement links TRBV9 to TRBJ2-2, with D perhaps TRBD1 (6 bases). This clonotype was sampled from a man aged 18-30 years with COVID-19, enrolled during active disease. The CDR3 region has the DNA TGTGCCAGCAGCCGAAGGGGGACCGGGGAGCTGTTTTTT. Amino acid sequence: CASSRRGTGELFF.